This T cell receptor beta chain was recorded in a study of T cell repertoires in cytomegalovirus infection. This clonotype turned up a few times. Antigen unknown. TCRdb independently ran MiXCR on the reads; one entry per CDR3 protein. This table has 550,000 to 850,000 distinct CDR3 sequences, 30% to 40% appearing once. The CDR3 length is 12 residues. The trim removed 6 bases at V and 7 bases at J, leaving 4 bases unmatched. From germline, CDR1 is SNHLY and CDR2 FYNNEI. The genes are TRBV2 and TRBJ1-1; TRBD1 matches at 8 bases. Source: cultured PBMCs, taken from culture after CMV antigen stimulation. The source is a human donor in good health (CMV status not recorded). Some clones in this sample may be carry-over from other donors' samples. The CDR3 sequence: CASSGQGLEAFF. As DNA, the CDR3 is TGTGCCAGCAGCGGACAGGGTCTTGAAGCTTTCTTT.